This T cell receptor (beta chain) was recorded in a study of T cells generated in artificial thymic organoids. The study's findings and limits: In organoid-derived T cells, V gene usage was not skewed. Organoid-derived CD8 T cells had diversity comparable to thymic and blood naive cells.

This clonotype was observed a handful of times. The antigen is unknown. A much larger clone is a single base away; this may be a read error. TCRalpha and TCRbeta libraries were amplified separately by semi-nested PCR with TRAC or TRBC reverse primers. TCRdb used MiXCR to reprocess the 5' RACE reads, holding one entry per CDR3 protein. The sample carries about 5,400 distinct CDR3 sequences, under 30% recorded once. The CDR3 contains 14 residues. Per the germline V gene, CDR1 is DFQATT and CDR2 is SNEGSKA (reference sequence). Human HSPCs were combined with MS5 stroma expressing human DLL1. The seeding cells were CD34+CD3- hematopoietic stem and progenitor cells purified by FACS to remove T cells. FACS isolated CD3+TCRαβ+CD8 single positive T cells before RNA extraction. Input was roughly 40,000 to 230,000 sorted cells per sample.

The receptor was isolated from a human donor who gave cord blood stem cells for thymic organoid culture, a cardiac surgery patient who gave postnatal thymus, or a blood donor (not recorded which). J is TRBJ1-3 and V is TRBV20-1; D call uncertain. Specimen: naive CD8+ T cells grown in artificial thymic organoids from cord blood stem and progenitor cells. The sample's subset: CD3+TCRalphabeta+CD8SP T cells; for blood, CD45RO-CCR7+ naive CD8+ T cells. The CDR3 DNA reads as TGCAGTGTTAGAACTTGCGGAACTGGAAACACCATATATTTT. As protein: CSVRTCGTGNTIYF.